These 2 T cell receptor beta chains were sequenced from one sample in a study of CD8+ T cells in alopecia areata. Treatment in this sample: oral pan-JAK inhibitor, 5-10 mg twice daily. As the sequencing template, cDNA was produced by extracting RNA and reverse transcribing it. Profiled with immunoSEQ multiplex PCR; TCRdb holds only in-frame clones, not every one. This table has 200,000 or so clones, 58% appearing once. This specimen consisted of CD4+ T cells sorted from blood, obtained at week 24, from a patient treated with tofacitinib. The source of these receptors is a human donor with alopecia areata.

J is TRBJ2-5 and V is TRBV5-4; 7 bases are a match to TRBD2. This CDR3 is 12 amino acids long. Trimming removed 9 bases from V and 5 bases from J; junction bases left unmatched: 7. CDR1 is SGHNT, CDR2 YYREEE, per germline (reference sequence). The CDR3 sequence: CATGLGEETQYF. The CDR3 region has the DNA TGTGCCACCGGACTAGGGGAGGAGACCCAGTACTTC.

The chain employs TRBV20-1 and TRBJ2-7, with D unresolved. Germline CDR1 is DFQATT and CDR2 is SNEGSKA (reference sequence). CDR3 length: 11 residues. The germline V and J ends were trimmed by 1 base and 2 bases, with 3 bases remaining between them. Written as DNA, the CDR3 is TGCAGTGCTAGAGCCACCTACGAGCAGTACTTC. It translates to CSARATYEQYF.